Below are 20 T cell receptor beta chains sequenced from a single sample in a study of CD8 T cells in ankylosing spondylitis. One entry per CDR3 protein results from TCRdb running MiXCR on the 5' RACE reads. The repertoire has roughly 150,000 distinct CDR3 sequences, approximately 32% of them found once; the top ten carry 6%. The sequenced sample consisted of synovial fluid, either unsorted or a sorted T cell fraction (not recorded which). These receptors were collected from a male donor with ankylosing spondylitis.

The J gene is TRBJ1-1, the V gene TRBV3-1, with D uncertain. Germline V gene lookup returns CDR1 LGHDT and CDR2 YNNKEL (reference sequence). V was trimmed by 2 bases and J by 7 bases, leaving 8 bases between them. The CDR3 length is 12 residues. CDR3 sequence (DNA): TGTGCCAGCAGCCAAACCGTCAATGAAGCTTTCTTT. It yields the protein CASSQTVNEAFF.

This clonotype was counted a single time. In nucleotides, the CDR3 is TGTGCCAGCAGCTTAGCTTCCCCTTCCGGGACTAGGAATGAGCAGTTCTTC. Protein product: CASSLASPSGTRNEQFF. The chain carries TRBV7-9 and TRBJ2-1; 8 bases align to TRBD2. This CDR3 comprises 17 residues. The trim removed 0 bases at V and 7 bases at J, leaving 11 bases unmatched. The germline gives CDR1 SEHNR, CDR2 FQNEAQ (reference sequence). The entire variable domain, with the rest obtained from reference TRBV7-9 and TRBJ2-1, is as follows: DTGVSQNPRHKITKRGQNVTFRCDPISEHNRLYWYRQTLGQGPEFLTYFQNEAQLEKSRLLSDRFSAERPKGSFSTLEIQRTEQGDSAMYLCASSLASPSGTRNEQFFGPGTRLTVL.

This clonotype was seen ten or more times. The gene calls are TRBV18 and TRBJ2-1; 7 bases map to TRBD1. The length of the CDR3 is 16 residues. Germline lookup yields CDR1 KGHSH and CDR2 LQKENI. The junction had 4 bases not matched to a gene; V was cut back by 2 bases and J by 0 bases. The CDR3 reads CASSPTGVGSYNEQFF. The CDR3 DNA reads TGTGCCAGCTCACCAACAGGGGTTGGCTCCTACAATGAGCAGTTCTTC. Full variable domain (rest looked up from reference TRBV18 and TRBJ2-1): NAGVMQNPRHLVRRRGQEARLRCSPMKGHSHVYWYRQLPEEGLKFMVYLQKENIIDESGMPKERFSAEFPKEGPSILRIQQVVRGDSAAYFCASSPTGVGSYNEQFFGPGTRLTVL.

This clonotype occurred many times. The chain couples TRBV28 to TRBJ2-2; D not resolved. V gave up 5 bases and J gave up 1 base, with 5 bases separating them. In germline, CDR1 is MDHEN, CDR2 SYDVKM. CDR3 size: 13 residues. CDR3 DNA sequence: TGTGCCAGCAGTCCCAGGAACACCGGGGAGCTGTTTTTT. Residues: CASSPRNTGELFF.

The sample holds many counts of this clonotype. This sequence joins TRBV9 and TRBJ1-1; D unresolved. The length of the CDR3 is 15 residues. The germline V and J ends were trimmed by 1 base and 0 bases, with 10 bases remaining between them. From germline, CDR1 is SGDLS and CDR2 YYNGEE. The chain's CDR3 is CASSVMGNLNTEAFF. CDR3 coding DNA: TGTGCCAGCAGCGTAATGGGGAACTTGAACACTGAAGCTTTCTTT.

The chain carries TRBV18 and TRBJ1-6; 8 positions match TRBD1. J was trimmed by 10 bases and V by 4 bases; bases with no gene match: 12. Germline CDR1 and CDR2: KGHSH and LQKENI. The CDR3 sequence is 16 residues long. The CDR3: CASSRETGALGSPLHF. The CDR3 nucleotides are TGTGCCAGCTCACGGGAGACAGGGGCCCTTGGGTCACCCCTCCACTTT.

The J gene is TRBJ2-7, the V gene TRBV10-3, with 12 bases aligning to TRBD2. The CDR3 totals 16 residues. Germline V gene data show CDR1 as ENHRY and CDR2 as SYGVKD. Trimming took 2 bases from V and 5 from J; bases not matched to a gene: 7. The DNA for the CDR3 is TGTGCCATCAGTGAGGGACTAGCGGGAATTACCGACGAGCAGTACTTC. Amino acid sequence: CAISEGLAGITDEQYF.

V usage is TRBV2 and J usage is TRBJ2-6; possibly TRBD1 or TRBD2 for D (6 bases each). The germline CDR1 and CDR2 sequences are SNHLY and FYNNEI. The length of the CDR3 is 16 residues. V was clipped by 6 bases and J by 0 bases, with 12 bases between them. Here the CDR3 DNA reads TGTGCCAGCAGGAGGGGGGTTTACTCTGGGGCCAACGTCCTGACTTTC. This codes for CASRRGVYSGANVLTF.

This clonotype came up a few times. The rearrangement joins TRBV5-1 to TRBJ2-7; maybe TRBD2 (6 bases). Looked up from germline, CDR1 is SGHRS and CDR2 is YFSETQ. Deletions cut 3 bases from V and 4 bases from J, with 14 bases between. This CDR3 contains 14 residues. The CDR3 nucleotides read TGCGCCAGCAGCTCTTTAGCGGTTCCTTACGAGCAGTACTTC. Translating it yields CASSSLAVPYEQYF.

This clonotype was detected only once. This sequence joins TRBV4-1 and TRBJ2-5; D uncertain. Looked up from germline, CDR1 is MGHRA and CDR2 is YSYEKL. The V end was cut by 1 base, the J end by 5 bases, with 8 bases between. The CDR3 is 13 residues long. Here the CDR3 DNA reads TGCGCCAGCAGCCAAGCAGTCCCGGAGACCCAGTACTTC. It is translated as CASSQAVPETQYF.

This clonotype came up a few times. J is TRBJ2-7 and V is TRBV5-4; TRBD1 matches at 7 bases. The CDR3 contains 13 residues. V trimming: 3 bases; J trimming: 1 base; junction bases outside the gene matches: 1. Looked up from germline, CDR1 is SGHNT and CDR2 is YYREEE (reference sequence). CDR3 region: CASSSRGSYEQYF. For the CDR3, the DNA is TGTGCCAGCAGCTCCAGGGGGTCCTACGAGCAGTACTTC.

J is TRBJ1-1 and V is TRBV30; TRBD1 agrees at 9 bases. CDR1 is GTSNPN, CDR2 SVGIG, per germline (reference sequence). J was trimmed by 11 bases and V by 5 bases; bases with no gene match: 12. The CDR3 covers 13 residues. The CDR3 DNA sequence: TGTGCCTGGCAGAAAACAGGGGGCGTAGGGGCTTTCTTT. Translation gives CAWQKTGGVGAFF.

This clonotype has more than one count but fewer than ten. As DNA, the CDR3 is TGTGCCAGCAGTGAGGGTATTGTAAGCAATCAGCCCCAGCATTTT. Residues: CASSEGIVSNQPQHF. This chain joins TRBV2 and TRBJ1-5; D is ambiguous. The V gene's germline CDR1 is SNHLY and CDR2 FYNNEI. CDR3 length equals 15 residues. Deletions cut 3 bases from V and 1 base from J, with 10 bases between.

The table lists this clonotype with many counts. The chain uses TRBV6-2 or TRBV6-3 and TRBJ2-1, with TRBD2 matching 8 bases. Per germline, CDR1 MNHEY and CDR2 SVGEGT. After removal of 6 bases from V and 1 base from J, the junction contained 8 bases not matched to a gene. This CDR3 has 16 amino acids. CDR3 in amino acids: CASRPHSGTSYNEQFF. Written as DNA, the CDR3 is TGTGCCAGCAGGCCTCATAGCGGGACTTCCTACAATGAGCAGTTCTTC.

At least ten counts were recorded for this clonotype. This rearrangement joins TRBV20-1 to TRBJ2-1; no definite D call. From germline, CDR1 is DFQATT and CDR2 SNEGSKA (reference sequence). V was clipped by 1 base and J by 5 bases, with 15 bases between them. This CDR3 comprises 15 residues. Written as DNA, the CDR3 is TGCAGTGCTAGAGCCCGGCTTGGTTGGAACAATGAGCAGTTCTTC. As protein: CSARARLGWNNEQFF.

The chain links TRBV21-1 to TRBJ2-5; the table's D call of TRBD1 was not tested on the DNA. TRBV21-1 is a pseudogene locus. CDR3 length: 14 residues. The CDR3: CASRSGTGQETQYF. The CDR3 DNA reads TGTGCCAGCAGGTCCGGGACAGGACAAGAGACCCAGTACTTC.

The chain couples TRBV20-1 to TRBJ1-4; no reliable D call. The CDR3 has 13 residues. CDR1 DFQATT and CDR2 SNEGSKA come from the germline V gene (reference sequence). V lost 0 bases, J lost 7 bases, and 9 bases lay in between. CDR3: CSARDRGLEKLFF. As DNA, the CDR3 is TGCAGTGCTAGAGATCGAGGCCTTGAAAAACTGTTTTTT.

The table lists this clonotype with a few counts. The V call is TRBV28, the J call TRBJ1-4; 8 bases match TRBD1. V trimming: 5 bases; J trimming: 3 bases; junction bases outside the gene matches: 5. Germline values: CDR1 MDHEN, CDR2 SYDVKM. The CDR3 runs to 15 residues. Here the CDR3 reads CASSKTGGANEKLFF. Written as DNA, the CDR3 is TGTGCCAGCAGTAAAACAGGGGGAGCTAATGAAAAACTGTTTTTT.

The chain has TRBV6-6 and TRBJ1-2; possible D gene TRBD1, 5 bases. Germline V lookup: CDR1 MNHNY, CDR2 SVGAGI (reference sequence). Trimming removed 7 bases from V and 4 bases from J, with 13 bases in between. This CDR3 is 13 amino acids long. The CDR3 sequence is CASNSGTFYGYTF. The CDR3 DNA sequence: TGTGCCAGCAATTCAGGGACCTTCTATGGCTACACCTTC.

This clonotype was counted at least ten times. The chain carries TRBV5-5 and TRBJ2-1, with D unclear. This CDR3 region has 16 residues. Trimming took off 3 bases at V and 4 bases at J, with 17 bases between the two ends. Germline V gene data show CDR1 as SGHKS and CDR2 as YYEKEE (reference sequence). The CDR3 region has the DNA TGTGCCAGCAGCTCCCGGACGGTCGGTTTGTACAATGAGCAGTTCTTC. Its protein product is CASSSRTVGLYNEQFF.